This T cell receptor beta chain was found in a study of molecular identifiers for immune sequencing clone quantification. General study results and limits: In naive cells, under 1% of molecules belonged to clones above 20 RNA copies, against over 98% in effector cells.

The V gene's germline CDR1 is SGHDT and CDR2 YYEEEE. This CDR3 has 16 residues. Between the trimmed V and J ends, which lost 2 bases and 4 bases, there was a span of 15 bases. TCRdb itself ran the PCR reads through MiXCR, one entry per CDR3 protein. The sample holds 85,000 to 95,000 distinct CDR3 sequences, around 20% seen once. The table lists this clonotype with many counts. Its antigen remains unknown. Sorting recovered naive CD8 T cells on a CD8+CD4-CCR7+CD45RA+ profile. The origin of this receptor is a human donor in good health. Some libraries in this study had Jurkat cell RNA spiked in. Sequenced input: naive CD8+ T cells from blood, with Jurkat cell RNA spiked in. Subset reported: FACS-sorted CD8+CD4-CCR7+CD45RA+ naive T cells. This sequence joins TRBV5-6 and TRBJ1-4; D not resolved. Here the CDR3 reads CASSFGPTTLNEKLFF. The DNA of the CDR3 is TGTGCCAGCAGCTTTGGACCGACGACACTTAATGAAAAACTGTTTTTT.